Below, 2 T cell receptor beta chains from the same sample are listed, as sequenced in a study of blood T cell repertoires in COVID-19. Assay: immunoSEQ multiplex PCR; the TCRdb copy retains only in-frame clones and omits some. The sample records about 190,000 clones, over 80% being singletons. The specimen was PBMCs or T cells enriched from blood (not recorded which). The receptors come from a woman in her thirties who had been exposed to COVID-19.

The CDR3 reads CASRPPSGNQPQHF. The CDR3 region has the DNA TGTGCCAGTAGGCCCCCGAGCGGGAATCAGCCCCAGCATTTT. The rearrangement joins TRBV19 to TRBJ1-5; D gene ambiguous. The CDR3 consists of 14 residues. The germline V gene encodes CDR1 LNHDA and CDR2 SQIVND (reference sequence). The V and J ends lost 6 bases and 4 bases respectively, with 13 bases between them.

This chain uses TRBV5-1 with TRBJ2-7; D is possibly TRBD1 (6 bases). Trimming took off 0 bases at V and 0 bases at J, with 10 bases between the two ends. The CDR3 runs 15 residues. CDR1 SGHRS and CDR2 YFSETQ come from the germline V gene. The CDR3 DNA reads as TGCGCCAGCAGCTTGGACGGGACATTCTCCTACGAGCAGTACTTC. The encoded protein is CASSLDGTFSYEQYF.